The clone carrying this TCR beta chain was recorded once. No antigen is known for it. A sample-barcoded 5' primer and a J-beta primer mix were used in a second PCR of roughly 7 to 11 cycles. Every individual sample yielded 2.5 million or more paired-end reads (each containing CDR3). TCRdb recomputed calls from the 5' RACE reads with MiXCR, one row per CDR3 protein. Of under 2,000,000 distinct CDR3 sequences listed, around 48% were seen once; the top ten hold roughly 2%. Germline CDR1 and CDR2: SGHNT and YENEEA. Unmatched junction bases numbered 4, after V lost 5 bases and J lost 2 bases. The CDR3 spans 15 residues. The source of the sample is a study of blood T cells in healthy people across ages. Overall study findings and caveats: Both higher diversity and more naive CD4+ cells marked long-lived donors when set against aged donors.

Isolated PBMCs totaled at least 7 million in each sample. This rearrangement joins TRBV11-3 to TRBJ2-1; TRBD1 agrees at 9 bases. This receptor was identified in a woman aged 40 to 50 in good health. Sequencing input: blood. CDR3 amino acids: CASSGTGSPYNEQFF. CDR3 coding DNA: TGTGCCAGCAGCGGGACAGGGTCCCCCTACAATGAGCAGTTCTTC. Full variable domain (outside the CDR3, taken from reference TRBV11-3 and TRBJ2-1): EAGVVQSPRYKIIEKKQPVAFWCNPISGHNTLYWYLQNLGQGPELLIRYENEEAVDDSQLPKDRFSAERLKGVDSTLKIQPAELGDSAVYLCASSGTGSPYNEQFFGPGTRLTVL.